Listed below are T cell receptor beta chains from one sample, sequenced in a study of T cells expressing NK-cell markers. TCRdb reprocessed the 5' RACE reads; each CDR3 protein has one entry and no DNA is given. The sample has roughly 450,000 distinct CDR3 sequences. The sample was blood T cells: a sorted CD56 or NKG2C T cell subset, CD4+ or CD8+ T cells, or bulk PBMC T cells (not recorded which). These TCRs come from a woman aged 50 to 60 in good health. Both conserved end residues are part of each CDR3. Fields, in order: J gene, CDR3 length, V gene, CDR3 protein.

j_gene: TRBJ2-3; len: 16; v_gene: TRBV25-1; CDR3aa: CASSEYIRGYTDTQYF
j_gene: TRBJ1-6; len: 15; v_gene: TRBV7-9; CDR3aa: CASSPRDSSNSPLHF
j_gene: TRBJ2-3; len: 16; v_gene: TRBV7-3; CDR3aa: CASSTDSGYRPDTQYF
j_gene: TRBJ2-2; len: 15; v_gene: TRBV7-9; CDR3aa: CASSSPDWNTGELFF
j_gene: TRBJ2-3; len: 16; v_gene: TRBV11-3; CDR3aa: CASSLTLATSTDTQYF
j_gene: TRBJ1-2; len: 16; v_gene: TRBV11-2; CDR3aa: CASSLGRGRRSYGYTF
j_gene: TRBJ2-5; len: 16; v_gene: TRBV6-2/TRBV6-3; CDR3aa: CASSQGLAGGTETQYF
j_gene: TRBJ2-5; len: 14; v_gene: TRBV6-5; CDR3aa: CASSYSVGKETQYF
j_gene: TRBJ2-3; len: 18; v_gene: TRBV13; CDR3aa: CASSTGLAGEVRRDTQYF
j_gene: TRBJ2-5; len: 14; v_gene: TRBV5-6; CDR3aa: CASSLPGQQETQYF
j_gene: TRBJ2-7; len: 13; v_gene: TRBV9; CDR3aa: CASSVSSLGEQYF
j_gene: TRBJ2-1; len: 15; v_gene: TRBV18; CDR3aa: CASSLGQISGNEQFF
j_gene: TRBJ2-6; len: 19; v_gene: TRBV5-1; CDR3aa: CASSPLGLAGGSGANVLTF
j_gene: TRBJ2-3; len: 15; v_gene: TRBV5-1; CDR3aa: CASSSMGLAADTQYF
j_gene: TRBJ1-1; len: 19; v_gene: TRBV12-3/TRBV12-4; CDR3aa: CASRAFLSGGLFMNTEAFF
j_gene: TRBJ2-7; len: 15; v_gene: TRBV7-8; CDR3aa: CASSLEAGGHYEQYF
j_gene: TRBJ2-5; len: 14; v_gene: TRBV15; CDR3aa: CATSRVSGRETQYF
j_gene: TRBJ2-3; len: 16; v_gene: TRBV7-6; CDR3aa: CASSDWNGLVTDTQYF
j_gene: TRBJ1-1; len: 14; v_gene: TRBV7-3; CDR3aa: CASSLRQFGTEAFF
j_gene: TRBJ2-1; len: 15; v_gene: TRBV11-3; CDR3aa: CASSSGLAIYNEQFF
j_gene: TRBJ1-4; len: 15; v_gene: TRBV20-1; CDR3aa: CSALKAPSYNEKLFF
j_gene: TRBJ2-1; len: 15; v_gene: TRBV5-5; CDR3aa: CASSSLAGIYNEQFF
j_gene: TRBJ2-7; len: 14; v_gene: TRBV5-1; CDR3aa: CASSLAAGMDEQYF
j_gene: TRBJ2-3; len: 16; v_gene: TRBV12-3/TRBV12-4; CDR3aa: CASSLTRSAVTDTQYF
j_gene: TRBJ2-4; len: 19; v_gene: TRBV5-4; CDR3aa: CASSLPGLAGGPGKNIQYF
j_gene: TRBJ2-1; len: 20; v_gene: TRBV4-1; CDR3aa: CASSQAPLRASGSRRREQFF
j_gene: TRBJ2-3; len: 16; v_gene: TRBV10-3; CDR3aa: CAISDGRGSGTDTQYF
j_gene: TRBJ2-7; len: 15; v_gene: TRBV12-3/TRBV12-4; CDR3aa: CASSWATSGSHEQYF
j_gene: TRBJ1-6; len: 13; v_gene: TRBV5-1; CDR3aa: CASSLELGSPLHF
j_gene: TRBJ2-2; len: 14; v_gene: TRBV10-2; CDR3aa: CASSALAKAGELFF
j_gene: TRBJ2-3; len: 15; v_gene: TRBV15; CDR3aa: CATSPDRGSTDTQYF
j_gene: TRBJ1-1; len: 13; v_gene: TRBV5-1; CDR3aa: CASRGEPNTEAFF
j_gene: TRBJ2-3; len: 14; v_gene: TRBV7-2; CDR3aa: CASTGGYSTDTQYF
j_gene: TRBJ2-1; len: 16; v_gene: TRBV24-1; CDR3aa: CATSDPGLAGVGEQFF
j_gene: TRBJ1-5; len: 16; v_gene: TRBV25-1; CDR3aa: CASSPRPGQGPQPQHF
j_gene: TRBJ1-6; len: 17; v_gene: TRBV12-3/TRBV12-4; CDR3aa: CASSSGTAFSYNSPLHF
j_gene: TRBJ2-3; len: 12; v_gene: TRBV2; CDR3aa: CASKLGSDTQYF
j_gene: TRBJ2-1; len: 13; v_gene: TRBV12-3/TRBV12-4; CDR3aa: CASSLLQYNEQFF
j_gene: TRBJ1-1; len: 18; v_gene: TRBV13; CDR3aa: CASSQATGFRSANTEAFF
j_gene: TRBJ2-1; len: 14; v_gene: TRBV7-9; CDR3aa: CASTLRTGGNEQFF
j_gene: TRBJ2-3; len: 14; v_gene: TRBV5-1; CDR3aa: CASSLGVGADTQYF
j_gene: TRBJ2-1; len: 15; v_gene: TRBV5-1; CDR3aa: CASSPAGLSYNEQFF
j_gene: TRBJ2-5; len: 11; v_gene: TRBV29-1; CDR3aa: CSVVHGETQYF
j_gene: TRBJ2-1; len: 13; v_gene: TRBV12-3/TRBV12-4; CDR3aa: CASSGRLGNEQFF
j_gene: TRBJ1-2; len: 13; v_gene: TRBV29-1; CDR3aa: CSVGRGTSYGYTF
j_gene: TRBJ2-7; len: 12; v_gene: TRBV12-3/TRBV12-4; CDR3aa: CASSLWVGRLYF
j_gene: TRBJ1-4; len: 15; v_gene: TRBV12-3/TRBV12-4; CDR3aa: CASSPRFGVREKLFF
j_gene: TRBJ2-5; len: 14; v_gene: TRBV29-1; CDR3aa: CSVRSRRTQETQYF
j_gene: TRBJ1-6; len: 16; v_gene: TRBV5-6; CDR3aa: CASSLDRGLKNSPLHF
j_gene: TRBJ2-1; len: 16; v_gene: TRBV7-3; CDR3aa: CASSLGAWVGDNEQFF